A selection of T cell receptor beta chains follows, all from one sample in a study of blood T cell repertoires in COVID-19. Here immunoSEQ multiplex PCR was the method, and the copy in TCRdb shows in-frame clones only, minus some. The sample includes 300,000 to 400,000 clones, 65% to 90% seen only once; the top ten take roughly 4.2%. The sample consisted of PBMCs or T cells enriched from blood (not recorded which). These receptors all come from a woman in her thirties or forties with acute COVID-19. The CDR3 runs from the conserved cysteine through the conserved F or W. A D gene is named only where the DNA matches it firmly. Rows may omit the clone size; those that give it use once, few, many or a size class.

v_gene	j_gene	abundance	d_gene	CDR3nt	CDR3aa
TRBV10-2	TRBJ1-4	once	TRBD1	TGCGCCAGCAGTGAGAATTGGAAGAGGGGGCCGGAAAAACTGTTTTTT	CASSENWKRGPEKLFF
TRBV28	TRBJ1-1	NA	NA	TGTGCCAGCAGGGGGCCTCGTGCTAACATGAACACTGAAGCTTTCTTT	CASRGPRANMNTEAFF
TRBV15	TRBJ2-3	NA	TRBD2	TGTGCCACCAGCAGCAAGGGGGTAGCGGGGCGCGTTGATACGCAGTATTTT	CATSSKGVAGRVDTQYF
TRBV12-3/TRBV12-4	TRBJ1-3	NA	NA	TGTGCCAGCAGTTTCGGGGGAGGGGACACCATATATTTT	CASSFGGGDTIYF
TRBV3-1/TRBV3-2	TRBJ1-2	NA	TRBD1	TGTGCCAGCAGCTCTACCGGGACAGGGGGTTACTATGGCTACACCTTC	CASSSTGTGGYYGYTF
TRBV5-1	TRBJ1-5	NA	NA	TGCGCCAGCCCAGCGGGGTCGGGGATCCAGAGCAATCAGCCCCAGCATTTT	CASPAGSGIQSNQPQHF
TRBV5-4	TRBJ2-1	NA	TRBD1	TGTGCCAGCAGCTTGGATCAGGGGGCGCGGAATGAGCAGTTCTTC	CASSLDQGARNEQFF
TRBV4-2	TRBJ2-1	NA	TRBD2	TGTGCCAGCAGCCAGGCCGGGACTAGTTCCTACAATGAGCAGTTCTTC	CASSQAGTSSYNEQFF
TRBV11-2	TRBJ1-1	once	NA	TGTGCCAGCAGCACGCAGGGATTGGACACTGAAGCTTTCTTT	CASSTQGLDTEAFF
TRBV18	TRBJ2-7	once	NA	TGTGCCAGCTCACCACCGATACAGGACGAGCAGTACTTC	CASSPPIQDEQYF
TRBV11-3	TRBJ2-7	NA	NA	TGTGCCAGCAGCTTTAGCGCCAACTCCTACGAGCAGTACTTC	CASSFSANSYEQYF
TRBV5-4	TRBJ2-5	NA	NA	TGTGCCAGCAGCCGGGGACATAAGGAAACACAAGAGACCCAGTACTTC	CASSRGHKETQETQYF
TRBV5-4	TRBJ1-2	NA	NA	TGTGCCAGCAGCTTGAGCACTATGGGCTACACCTTC	CASSLSTMGYTF
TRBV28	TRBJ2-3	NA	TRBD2	TGTGCCAGCAGTCCTGCGGGAGGGATGGTGGATACGCAGTATTTT	CASSPAGGMVDTQYF
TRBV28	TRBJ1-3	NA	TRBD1	TGTGCCAGCAGTTTTGTATCAGGGGGGATAGTATATTTT	CASSFVSGGIVYF
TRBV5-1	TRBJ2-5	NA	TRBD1	TGCGCCAGCAGCTTCTCACAGGGGGCGGGAGAGACCCAGTACTTC	CASSFSQGAGETQYF
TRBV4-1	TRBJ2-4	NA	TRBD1	TGCGCCAGCAGCCAAGATTACAGGGGTATTCAGTACTTC	CASSQDYRGIQYF
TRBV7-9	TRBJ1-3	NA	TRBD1	TGTGCCAGCAGCCGAGACAGGGGGCCAGGAAACACCATATATTTT	CASSRDRGPGNTIYF
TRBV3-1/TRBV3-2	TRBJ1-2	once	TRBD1	TGTGCCAGCAGCCAAGCAACAGGGGGCCCAGCTAACTATGGCTACACCTTC	CASSQATGGPANYGYTF
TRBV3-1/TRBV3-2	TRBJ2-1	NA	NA	TGTGCCAGCAGCCAAGAGCAGTTAGCGCGGGATTTGGTCGATGAGCAGTTCTTC	CASSQEQLARDLVDEQFF
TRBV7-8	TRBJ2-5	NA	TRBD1	TGTGCCAGCAGCCGAGGACAGGTGGTAGGGGAGACCCAGTACTTC	CASSRGQVVGETQYF
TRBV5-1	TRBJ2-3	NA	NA	TGCGCCAGCAGCTTGATCCTAGATACGCAGTATTTT	CASSLILDTQYF
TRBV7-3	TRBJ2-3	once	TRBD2	TGTGCCAGCAGTCTTAGCGGGAGGGCCGATACGCAGTATTTT	CASSLSGRADTQYF
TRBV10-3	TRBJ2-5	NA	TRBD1	TGTGCCATCAGTATTGGCGGGACAGGGCAAGAGACCCAGTACTTC	CAISIGGTGQETQYF
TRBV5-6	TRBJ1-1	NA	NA	TGTGCCAGCAGCAATATCCTGACTTCGGGGACTGAAGCTTTCTTT	CASSNILTSGTEAFF
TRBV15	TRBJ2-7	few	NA	TGTGCCACCAGCAGAGATTCGGTTTCCTACGAGCAGTACTTC	CATSRDSVSYEQYF
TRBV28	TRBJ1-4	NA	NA	TGTGCCAGCAGTTTACCCCGACTAGAGGAAAAACTGTTTTTT	CASSLPRLEEKLFF
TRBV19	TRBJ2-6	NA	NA	TGTGCCAGTAGTATGTTCGCCGGGAGCGTCTCTGGGGCCAACGTCCTGACTTTC	CASSMFAGSVSGANVLTF
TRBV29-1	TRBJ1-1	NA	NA	TGCAGCGTGCAACAGGGTTCCACTGAAGCTTTCTTT	CSVQQGSTEAFF
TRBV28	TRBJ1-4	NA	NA	TGTGCCAGCAGTTTGAGCGGGAGTCGTGAAAAACTGTTTTTT	CASSLSGSREKLFF
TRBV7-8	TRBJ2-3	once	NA	TGTGCCAGCAGCCGGCGGGCGGGAGATACGCAGTATTTT	CASSRRAGDTQYF
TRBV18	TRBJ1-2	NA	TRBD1	TGTGCCAGCTCAGCCTCCGGGACAGATAATGGCTACACCTTC	CASSASGTDNGYTF
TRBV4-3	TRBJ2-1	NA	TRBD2	TGCGCCAGCAGCCAACGACTCGGGACTAGCGGCTACAATGAGCAGTTCTTC	CASSQRLGTSGYNEQFF
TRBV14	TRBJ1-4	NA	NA	TGTGCCAGCAGCCAAGGAAGGGGTGAAAAACTGTTTTTT	CASSQGRGEKLFF
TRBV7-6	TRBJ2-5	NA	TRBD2	TGTGCCAGCAGGAAAGGAGCGGGGGGGAAGCAAGAGACCCAGTACTTC	CASRKGAGGKQETQYF
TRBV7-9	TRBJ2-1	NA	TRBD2	TGTGCCAGCAGCGAGCCGGCTAGCGGTTACAATGAGCAGTTCTTC	CASSEPASGYNEQFF
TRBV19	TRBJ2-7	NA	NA	TGTGCCAGTAGAGATACGGACTACTACGAGCAGTACTTC	CASRDTDYYEQYF
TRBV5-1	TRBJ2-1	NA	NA	TGCGCCAGCAGCTCGGACATCTCCTACAATGAGCAGTTCTTC	CASSSDISYNEQFF
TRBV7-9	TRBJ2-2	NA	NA	TGTGCCAGCAGCTTAGCGCGGGACACCGGGGAGCTGTTTTTT	CASSLARDTGELFF
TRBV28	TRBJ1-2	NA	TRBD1	TGTGCCAGCCAACTTCCAGGGGGGAGGAGGAGCTATGGCTACACCTTC	CASQLPGGRRSYGYTF
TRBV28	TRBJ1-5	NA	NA	TGTGCCAGCAGTTTGGTCCCTAATAGCAATCAGCCCCAGCATTTT	CASSLVPNSNQPQHF
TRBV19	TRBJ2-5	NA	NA	TGTGCCAGTAGTGAGTCTTCCGGGTCCGGAGGGACCCAGTACTTC	CASSESSGSGGTQYF
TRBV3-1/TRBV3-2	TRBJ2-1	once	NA	TGTGCCAGCAGCCAAGAAGGGGTCCTGGGCAATGAGCAGTTCTTC	CASSQEGVLGNEQFF
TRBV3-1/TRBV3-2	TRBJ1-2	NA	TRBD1	TGTGCCAGCAGCGAGGACAGGGGAGGTGGCTACACCTTC	CASSEDRGGGYTF
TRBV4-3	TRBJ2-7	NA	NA	TGCGCCAGCAGCCAAGATGCCCACGCAGGGTGGCACGAGCAGTACTTC	CASSQDAHAGWHEQYF
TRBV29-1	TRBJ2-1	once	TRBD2	TGCAGCGGACGCGGGAGGGTCTACAATGAGCAGTTCTTC	CSGRGRVYNEQFF
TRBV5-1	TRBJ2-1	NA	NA	TGCGCCAGCAGCTTGGCCCTTTCGACTAGTCGGTATGAGCAGTTCTTC	CASSLALSTSRYEQFF
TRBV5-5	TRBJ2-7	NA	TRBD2	TGTGCCAGCAGCTTGGAAGAACTAGCGGGTTACTACGAGCAGTACTTC	CASSLEELAGYYEQYF
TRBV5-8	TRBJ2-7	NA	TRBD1	TGTGCCAGCAGGGGACAGAAGAACTACGAGCAGTACTTC	CASRGQKNYEQYF
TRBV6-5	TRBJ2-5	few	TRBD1	TGTGCCAGCAGTCTCGGGACAGGGTGGGAGACCCAGTACTTC	CASSLGTGWETQYF
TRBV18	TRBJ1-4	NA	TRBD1	TGTGCCAGCTCACCATATTCGGGACAGGCTAATGAAAAACTGTTTTTT	CASSPYSGQANEKLFF
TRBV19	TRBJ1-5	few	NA	TGTGCCAGTAACGAACAGGGCCTGGATCAGCCCCAGCATTTT	CASNEQGLDQPQHF
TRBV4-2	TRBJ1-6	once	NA	TGTGCCAGCAGCCAAGCGGCGGCGTCAGGGAATTCACCCCTCCACTTT	CASSQAAASGNSPLHF
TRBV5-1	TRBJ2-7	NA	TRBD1	TGCGCCAGCAGCACGGGACAGGTCCCCTACGAGCAGTACTTC	CASSTGQVPYEQYF
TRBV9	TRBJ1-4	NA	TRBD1	TGTGCCAGCAGCGAAAGAAACAGGGGGCCGAGTGAAAAACTGTTTTTT	CASSERNRGPSEKLFF
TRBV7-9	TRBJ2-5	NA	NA	TGTGCCAGCAGCTTATCCGGGGGTCTAAAGACCCAGTACTTC	CASSLSGGLKTQYF
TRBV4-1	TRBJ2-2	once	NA	TGCGCCAGCAGCCGACAGGGAGGCGACACCGGGGAGCTGTTTTTT	CASSRQGGDTGELFF
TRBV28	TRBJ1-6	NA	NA	TGTGCCAGCAGTTTGTCGATGCAGGGGAGTGGGAAAAATTCACCCCTCCACTTT	CASSLSMQGSGKNSPLHF